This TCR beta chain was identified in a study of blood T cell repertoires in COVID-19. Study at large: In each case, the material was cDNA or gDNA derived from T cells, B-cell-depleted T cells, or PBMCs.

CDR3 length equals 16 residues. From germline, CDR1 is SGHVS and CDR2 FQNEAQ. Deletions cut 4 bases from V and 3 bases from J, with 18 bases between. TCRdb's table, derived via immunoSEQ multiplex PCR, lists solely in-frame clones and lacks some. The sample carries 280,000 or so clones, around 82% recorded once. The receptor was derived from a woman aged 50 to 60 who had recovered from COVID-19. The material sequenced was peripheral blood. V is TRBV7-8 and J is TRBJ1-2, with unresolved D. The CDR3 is CASSSSTGFVDYGYTF. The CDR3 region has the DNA TGTGCCAGCAGCTCTTCTACGGGGTTCGTTGACTATGGCTACACCTTC.